The 25 T cell receptor beta chains in this list originate from one sample, sequenced in a study of cytomegalovirus exposure and HLA in healthy donors. PCR was performed using 60 Vbeta and 13 Jbeta primers. Measured with immunoSEQ multiplex PCR; TCRdb has only the in-frame clones, and not every one. Here the sample spans 270,000 or so clones, 86% being singletons. The specimen sequenced was PBMCs. The receptors derive from a middle-aged man in good health and CMV-seropositive.

This chain connects TRBV9 to TRBJ2-7, with 10 bases aligning to TRBD2. CDR3 length equals 14 residues. Trimming removed 3 bases from V and 6 bases from J; junction bases left unmatched: 6. Germline CDR1 is SGDLS and CDR2 is YYNGEE. Written as DNA, the CDR3 is TGTGCCAGCAGCGGAGCGGGAGGGCCGTCCGAGCAGTACTTC. Translating gives CASSGAGGPSEQYF.

The chain couples TRBV28 to TRBJ1-5, with D unclear. CDR3 length equals 14 residues. Germline CDR1 reads MDHEN; CDR2 reads SYDVKM. V dropped 6 bases and J dropped 4 bases, with 13 bases sitting between them. The CDR3 DNA sequence: TGTGCCAGCAGCCCCCGAGAACGAAATCAGCCCCAGCATTTT. Translating it yields CASSPRERNQPQHF.

The chain uses TRBV19 and TRBJ2-3; 12 bases align to TRBD2. Looked up from germline, CDR1 is LNHDA and CDR2 is SQIVND (reference sequence). V lost 4 bases to trimming and J lost 6 bases; unmatched junction nucleotides: 8. The CDR3 covers 16 residues. The CDR3 DNA reads TGTGCCAGTAGTAATGTTCTAGCGGGAGGGCCTGATACGCAGTATTTT. Translating gives CASSNVLAGGPDTQYF.

The chain links TRBV7-6 to TRBJ2-5; 8 bases are shared with TRBD1. The assigned J gene may be wrong: the sequence end matches TRBJ2-7 better. The CDR3 has 13 residues. Germline V gene data show CDR1 as SGHVS and CDR2 as FNYEAQ. CDR3 loop: CASSLGRGREQYF. CDR3 bases: TGTGCCAGCAGCTTAGGCAGGGGGCGCGAGCAGTACTTC.

This clone showed up just once. The chain joins TRBV10-2 to TRBJ1-4; D possibly corresponds to TRBD1 (5 bases). The V and J ends lost 6 bases and 0 bases respectively, with 14 bases between them. Per the germline V gene, CDR1 is WSHSY and CDR2 is SAAADI. This CDR3 comprises 16 residues. For the CDR3, the DNA is TGCGCCAGCAGGACGGGGGGGAGAGCAACTAATGAAAAACTGTTTTTT. Its translation is CASRTGGRATNEKLFF.

J is TRBJ2-7 and V is TRBV28; the D gene is possibly TRBD1 (6 bases). The CDR3 runs to 16 residues. The germline V gene has CDR1 MDHEN and CDR2 SYDVKM. V was pared by 6 bases and J by 5 bases, with 23 bases between. The CDR3 sequence: CASSSLGTPSTHEQYF. The CDR3 region has the DNA TGTGCCAGCAGCTCTCTGGGGACACCGTCCACCCACGAGCAGTACTTC.

The chain recombines TRBV9 with TRBJ2-5, with TRBD2 matching 8 bases. The CDR3 contains 14 residues. J lost 5 bases, V lost 0 bases, and 3 bases had no gene match. From germline, CDR1 is SGDLS and CDR2 YYNGEE. The CDR3 sequence: CASSVGPGGETQYF. The CDR3 DNA is TGTGCCAGCAGCGTAGGTCCGGGAGGGGAGACCCAGTACTTC. Full variable domain (outside the CDR3, taken from reference TRBV9 and TRBJ2-5): DSGVTQTPKHLITATGQRVTLRCSPRSGDLSVYWYQQSLDQGLQFLIQYYNGEERAKGNILERFSAQQFPDLHSELNLSSLELGDSALYFCASSVGPGGETQYFGPGTRLLVL.

As regards this clone: This specimen includes other DNA sequences encoding the same CDR3. The V call is TRBV28, the J call TRBJ1-2; 9 nucleotides agree with TRBD1. CDR1 and CDR2 (germline): MDHEN, SYDVKM. The CDR3 totals 14 residues. V trimming: 5 bases; J trimming: 2 bases; junction bases outside the gene matches: 3. CDR3 region: CASSPGTGNYGYTF. In nucleotides, the CDR3 is TGTGCCAGCAGTCCAGGGACAGGGAACTATGGCTACACCTTC.

The rearrangement links TRBV28 to TRBJ2-7, with D possibly matching TRBD2 (6 bases). Deletions cut 4 bases from V and 1 base from J, with 8 bases between. This CDR3 region has 13 residues. The germline V gene has CDR1 MDHEN and CDR2 SYDVKM. Here the CDR3 reads CASSSGGSYEQYF. CDR3 in DNA: TGTGCCAGCAGTTCCGGGGGATCCTACGAGCAGTACTTC.

The chain combines TRBV20-1 with TRBJ2-1, with unresolved D. In germline, CDR1 is DFQATT, CDR2 SNEGSKA (reference sequence). This CDR3 spans 11 amino acids. The germline V and J ends were trimmed by 3 bases and 7 bases, with 7 bases remaining between them. The CDR3 is CSASSENEQFF. CDR3 nucleotide sequence: TGCAGTGCTAGTTCGGAGAATGAGCAGTTCTTC.

The rearrangement uses TRBV6-1 and TRBJ1-1; D may be TRBD1 (5 bases). The CDR3 loop spans 14 amino acids. With 7 bases removed from V and 8 bases from J, the gap between germline ends came to 20 bases. Germline loops: CDR1 MNHNS, CDR2 SASEGT. The CDR3 nucleotides read TGTGCCAGCACTGAGCGGGGAGGGGAGTGGGAAGCTTTCTTT. The encoded protein is CASTERGGEWEAFF.

The chain couples TRBV28 to TRBJ2-5; TRBD1 is a possible D gene (5 bases). The CDR3 length is 12 residues. V was shortened by 11 bases and J by 5 bases, with 15 bases between the two germline ends. Germline V gene data show CDR1 as MDHEN and CDR2 as SYDVKM. The CDR3 DNA sequence: TGTGCCGGTGCAGGGTATGGCGAGACCCAGTACTTC. This translates into CAGAGYGETQYF.

The J gene is TRBJ2-3, the V gene TRBV28, with 9 nucleotides matching TRBD2. This CDR3 is built from 16 residues. The germline gives CDR1 MDHEN, CDR2 SYDVKM. J gave up 3 bases and V 5 bases, and 9 bases lay outside the gene matches. CDR3 region: CASSRYSGSRTDTQYF. CDR3 sequence (DNA): TGTGCCAGCAGTAGATATAGCGGGAGTAGAACAGATACGCAGTATTTT.

V gene TRBV15 combines with J gene TRBJ1-2; 8 bases line up with TRBD1. V was pared by 3 bases and J by 3 bases, with 6 bases of the junction left unmatched. Germline CDR1 and CDR2: LNHNV and YYDKDF (reference sequence). The CDR3 is 15 residues long. CDR3 sequence (DNA): TGTGCCACCAGCAGGCTAACAGGGGGAGACTATGGCTACACCTTC. The encoded protein is CATSRLTGGDYGYTF.

For the CDR3, the DNA is TGCAGCGTTGAACTACGGGGGGGCCTGAACACTGAAGCTTTCTTT. It encodes CSVELRGGLNTEAFF. The rearrangement joins TRBV29-1 to TRBJ1-1, with D possibly TRBD1 on 6 matching bases. This CDR3 has 15 amino acids. V lost 2 bases, J lost 0 bases, and 13 bases lay in between. Per germline, CDR1 SQVTM and CDR2 ANQGSEA.

The chain couples TRBV19 to TRBJ2-7; D might be TRBD1 (6 bases). The CDR3 is 13 amino acids. Per germline, CDR1 LNHDA and CDR2 SQIVND (reference sequence). Trimming removed 5 bases at V and 2 bases at J, with 10 bases between. The CDR3 is CASSYRVTYEQYF. The CDR3 coding sequence is TGTGCCAGTAGTTACAGGGTCACCTACGAGCAGTACTTC.

The chain couples TRBV28 to TRBJ1-1; D not resolved. CDR3 length equals 15 residues. Germline V gene data show CDR1 as MDHEN and CDR2 as SYDVKM. V lost 3 bases and J 6 bases, leaving 17 bases between the germline ends. The CDR3 region is CASSLPGLVAAEAFF. CDR3 coding DNA: TGTGCCAGCAGTTTGCCCGGACTGGTGGCGGCTGAAGCTTTCTTT.

This clone was picked up one time. The V call is TRBV4-2, the J call TRBJ2-7; 9 nucleotides line up with TRBD1. The germline CDR1 and CDR2 sequences are LGHNA and YNFKEQ. The V segment lost 1 base and the J segment 4 bases; nucleotides outside the gene matches: 8. The CDR3 has 16 residues. The CDR3 here is CASSQAKGQGVYEQYF. The CDR3 region has the DNA TGTGCCAGCAGCCAAGCGAAGGGACAGGGCGTATACGAGCAGTACTTC.

The chain carries TRBV28 and TRBJ2-7, with D uncertain. The CDR3 has 11 residues. Germline CDR1 MDHEN, CDR2 SYDVKM. Trimming took off 3 bases at V and 5 bases at J, with 5 bases between the two ends. CDR3 DNA: TGTGCCAGCAGTTTCTTCGACGAGCAGTACTTC. It yields the protein CASSFFDEQYF.

The V call is TRBV27, the J call TRBJ1-2; the match to TRBD1 covers 7 bases. V was pared by 2 bases and J by 8 bases, with 8 bases of the junction left unmatched. This CDR3 has 14 residues. CDR1 and CDR2 from the germline V gene are MNHEY and SMNVEV (reference sequence). The DNA of the CDR3 is TGTGCCAGCAGTTTAAGAGGGGGCGATGGAGGCTACACCTTC. Its protein is CASSLRGGDGGYTF.

The genes are TRBV6-6 and TRBJ2-3, with 7 nucleotides matching TRBD1. V lost 7 bases to trimming and J lost 0 bases; unmatched junction nucleotides: 7. From germline, CDR1 is MNHNY and CDR2 SVGAGI (reference sequence). CDR3 length equals 15 residues. The CDR3 loop reads CASNYGTASTDTQYF. CDR3 DNA sequence: TGTGCCAGCAATTATGGGACAGCTAGCACAGATACGCAGTATTTT.

J is TRBJ1-2 and V is TRBV5-1; 10 bases are shared with TRBD1. Germline CDR1 reads SGHRS; CDR2 reads YFSETQ. Trimming cost V 4 bases and J 5 bases; bases outside gene matches: 14. CDR3 size: 17 residues. The CDR3 spells CASSTGQGEKVRYGYTF. CDR3 DNA sequence: TGCGCCAGCAGCACTGGACAGGGGGAAAAGGTTCGTTATGGCTACACCTTC.

The rearrangement uses TRBV11-2 and TRBJ1-5; D gene unclear. V shed 2 bases and J shed 5 bases, with 7 bases lying between them. CDR3 length equals 13 residues. Germline V gives CDR1 SGHAT, CDR2 FQNNGV. CDR3 sequence: CASSLTADQPQHF. DNA for the CDR3: TGTGCCAGCAGCTTAACAGCAGATCAGCCCCAGCATTTT.

The rearrangement uses TRBV19 and TRBJ2-1; 10 positions agree with TRBD2. The junction had 9 bases not matched to a gene; V was cut back by 5 bases and J by 5 bases. In germline, CDR1 is LNHDA, CDR2 SQIVND (reference sequence). The CDR3 runs to 16 residues. The CDR3 region has the DNA TGTGCCAGTAGTTCCCCAGCGGGAGGGCCCAACAATGAGCAGTTCTTC. It is translated as CASSSPAGGPNNEQFF.

The genes are TRBV11-2 and TRBJ2-3; D is unresolved. Germline V gene lookup returns CDR1 SGHAT and CDR2 FQNNGV. V was clipped by 1 base and J by 2 bases, with 10 bases between them. This CDR3 is 15 amino acids long. CDR3 DNA: TGTGCCAGCAGCTTAGGGGCTACGACCACAGATACGCAGTATTTT. It specifies CASSLGATTTDTQYF.